The T cell receptor (beta chain) described here comes from a study of cytomegalovirus exposure and HLA in healthy donors. Amplification used 60 Vbeta primers and 13 Jbeta primers. Sequencing was performed with immunoSEQ multiplex PCR; in TCRdb, only in-frame clones are kept and a portion is missing. This sample's clone table lists roughly 80,000 clones. CDR1 SNHLY and CDR2 FYNNEI come from the germline V gene. The CDR3 runs to 14 residues. V dropped 4 bases and J dropped 2; count of bases not matched to a gene: 2. This sequence was found in a girl aged 5-17 years in good health and CMV-seropositive. This chain joins TRBV2 and TRBJ2-1; 7 nucleotides line up with TRBD1. Sequenced: PBMCs. The CDR3 nucleotides are TGTGCCAGCAGTGGGACAGGCCCCTACAATGAGCAGTTCTTC. Its protein is CASSGTGPYNEQFF.